This section outlines one TCR beta chain sequence together with its context. Its antigen is not yet known. Base qualities are missing; no much larger clone stands one base away. The CDR3 regions of human TCRbeta chains were analyzed by immunosequencing. Concerning the study's data processing: Repertoire TCRs were checked for matches against a reference library of SARS-CoV-2-specific TCRs that had been generated using the MIRA antigen-specificity platform. Breadth meant the fraction of unique TCRs that were SARS-CoV-2-associated, whereas depth meant the fraction of total T cells that were SARS-CoV-2-associated. Using the MIRA data, every spike-specific TCR was mapped to the spike region that the TCR reacted to and assigned to either a CD4 or a CD8 class. Log10-transformed breadth and depth values were compared by one-way ANOVA with Sidak's multiple comparisons tests. TCRdb took over this immuneACCESS table, retaining in-frame rearrangements with V and J assigned. Such tables are incomplete; in checked studies, under half of the missing clones stem from an unresolved V gene, and the remainder is unexplained. D and trimming come from the DNA, and the V and J calls and clone size come from that table. This sample gives around 65,000 clones in total; approximately 80% of them show up just once. About 14% of the sample comes from the top ten.

This specimen belongs to a study of T cell responses to AZD1222 COVID-19 vaccine (TCRdb year 2021). The study in broad terms: Because spike-specific TCR depth and breadth did not differ between the two schedules, AZD1222 recipients who got a second dose at roughly 4 weeks were pooled with those who got a second dose at roughly 12 weeks. A total of approximately 250 trial participants underwent TCR sequencing, of whom about 200 had received two doses of AZD1222 and roughly 26 had received two doses of the MenACWY control vaccine. Trial participants were enrolled by age into subgroups of 18-55, 56-69 and 70-plus years, and around 140, 26 and 57 TCR-sequenced participants, respectively, were included in these subgroups.

What the research found in general, with its limitations: Conclusions about previously exposed vaccinees are limited, since just six AZD1222 recipients were seropositive for SARS-CoV-2 at baseline. After two AZD1222 doses, both the breadth and the depth of spike-specific TCRs were significantly higher than at day 0 and than in MenACWY recipients. Participants were mostly white British and included more females than males, and it was suggested by the authors that clonal diversity may have been underestimated. Because no day 14 peak-response samples were available, repertoires were characterized only after the peak T cell response. The 56-69-year group was small, and its depth increase did not reach significance, likely because of low power. The vaccine-associated CD4 TCRs covered the entire spike protein, and the dominant responses fell in regions 160-218 and 743-854. Reportedly, close to half of the unique spike-specific TCRs recognized epitopes lying outside the regions that are mutated in the B.1.351 and B.1.1.7 variants.

The meaning of the sample's time point label: baseline before first vaccination. The vaccinee samples were drawn from two UK trials, COV001 and COV002, one of which was a single-blind randomized controlled phase 2/3 trial testing AZD1222 (ChAdOx1 nCoV-19) in healthy adults. For TCRbeta chain sequencing, PBMC samples were collected from trial participants at day 0 and at day 28 after the second dose. The CDR3 runs 12 residues from the cysteine to the phenylalanine. Only the CDR3 region is kept as DNA, spanning 36 bases read in frame from base 1. Reading the germline V gene gives CDR1 SGHTA and CDR2 FQGNSA. The junction carries 11 bases between V and J, which are trimmed by 5 bases and 10 bases respectively.

This specimen was peripheral blood, taken on day 0 of AZD1222 vaccination. The source is an adult in good health. The rearrangement joined TRBV7-2 to TRBJ2-2; the D gene identity is not certain. CDR3 sequence: CASSPYMQELFF. The nucleotide sequence reads TGTGCCAGCAGCCCGTATATGCAGGAGCTGTTTTTT.